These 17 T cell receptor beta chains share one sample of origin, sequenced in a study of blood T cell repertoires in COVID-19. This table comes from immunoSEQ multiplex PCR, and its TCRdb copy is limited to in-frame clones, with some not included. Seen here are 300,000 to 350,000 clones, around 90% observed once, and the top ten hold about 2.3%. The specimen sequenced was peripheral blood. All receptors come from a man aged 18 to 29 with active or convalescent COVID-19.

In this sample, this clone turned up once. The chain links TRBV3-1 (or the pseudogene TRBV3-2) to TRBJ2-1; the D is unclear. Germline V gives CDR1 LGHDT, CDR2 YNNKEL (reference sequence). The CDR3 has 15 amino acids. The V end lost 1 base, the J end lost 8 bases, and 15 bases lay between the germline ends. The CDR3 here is CASSQVLGPLHEQFF. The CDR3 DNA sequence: TGTGCCAGCAGCCAAGTTTTGGGCCCCCTTCATGAGCAGTTCTTC.

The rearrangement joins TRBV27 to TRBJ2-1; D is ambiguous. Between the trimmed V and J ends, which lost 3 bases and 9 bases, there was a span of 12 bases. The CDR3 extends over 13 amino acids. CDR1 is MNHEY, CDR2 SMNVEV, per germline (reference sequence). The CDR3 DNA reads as TGTGCCAGCAGTTTCCGAGGTTATATTGAGCAGTTCTTC. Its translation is CASSFRGYIEQFF.

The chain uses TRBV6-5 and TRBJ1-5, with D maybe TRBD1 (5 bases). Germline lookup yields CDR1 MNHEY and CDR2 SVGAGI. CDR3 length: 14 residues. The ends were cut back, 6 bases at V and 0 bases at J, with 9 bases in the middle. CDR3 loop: CASSTGYSNQPQHF. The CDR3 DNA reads TGTGCCAGCAGCACAGGTTATAGCAATCAGCCCCAGCATTTT.

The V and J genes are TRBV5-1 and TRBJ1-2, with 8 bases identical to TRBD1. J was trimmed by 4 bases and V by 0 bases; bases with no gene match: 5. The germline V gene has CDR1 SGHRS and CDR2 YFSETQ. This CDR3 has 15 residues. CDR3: CASSLGAGGIYGYTF. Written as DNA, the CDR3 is TGCGCCAGCAGCTTGGGGGCAGGGGGCATCTATGGCTACACCTTC.

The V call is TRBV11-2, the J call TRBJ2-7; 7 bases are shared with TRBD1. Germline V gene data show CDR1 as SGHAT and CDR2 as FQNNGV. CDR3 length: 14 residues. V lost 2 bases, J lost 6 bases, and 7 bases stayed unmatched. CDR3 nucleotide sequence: TGTGCCAGCAGCTTATGGGGAAGGGGGCTCGAGCAGTACTTC. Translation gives CASSLWGRGLEQYF.

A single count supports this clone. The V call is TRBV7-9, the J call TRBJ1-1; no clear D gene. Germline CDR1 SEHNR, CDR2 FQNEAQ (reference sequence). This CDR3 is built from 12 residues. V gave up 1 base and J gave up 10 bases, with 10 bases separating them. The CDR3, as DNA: TGTGCCAGCAGCTTAGGAGACCTAGGAGCTTTCTTT. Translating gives CASSLGDLGAFF.

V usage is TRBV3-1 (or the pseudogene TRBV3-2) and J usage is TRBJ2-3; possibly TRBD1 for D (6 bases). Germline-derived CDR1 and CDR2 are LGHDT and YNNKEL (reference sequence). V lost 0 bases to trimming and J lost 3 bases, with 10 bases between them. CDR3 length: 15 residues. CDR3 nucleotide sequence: TGTGCCAGCAGCCAAGACAGGGGACCTACAGATACGCAGTATTTT. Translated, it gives CASSQDRGPTDTQYF.

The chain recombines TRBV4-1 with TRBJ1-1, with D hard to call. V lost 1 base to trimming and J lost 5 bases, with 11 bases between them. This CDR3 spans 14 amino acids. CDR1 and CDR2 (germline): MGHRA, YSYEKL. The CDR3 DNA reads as TGCGCCAGCAGCCAAGGGGGAGTTAGGACTGAAGCTTTCTTT. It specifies CASSQGGVRTEAFF.

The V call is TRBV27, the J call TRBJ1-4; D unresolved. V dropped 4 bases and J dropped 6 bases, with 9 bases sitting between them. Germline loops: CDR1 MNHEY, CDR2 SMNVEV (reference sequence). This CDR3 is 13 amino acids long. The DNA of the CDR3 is TGTGCCAGCAGTTGGGCAGTCGATGAAAAACTGTTTTTT. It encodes CASSWAVDEKLFF.

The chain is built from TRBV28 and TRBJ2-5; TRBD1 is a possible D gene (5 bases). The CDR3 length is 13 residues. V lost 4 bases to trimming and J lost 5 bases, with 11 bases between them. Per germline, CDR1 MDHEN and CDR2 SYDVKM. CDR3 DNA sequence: TGTGCCAGCAGTTGCCAGGGATGTGAGACCCAGTACTTC. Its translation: CASSCQGCETQYF. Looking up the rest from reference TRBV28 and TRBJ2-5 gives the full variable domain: DVKVTQSSRYLVKRTGEKVFLECVQDMDHENMFWYRQDPGLGLRLIYFSYDVKMKEKGDIPEGYSVSREKKERFSLILESASTNQTSMYLCASSCQGCETQYFGPGTRLLVL.

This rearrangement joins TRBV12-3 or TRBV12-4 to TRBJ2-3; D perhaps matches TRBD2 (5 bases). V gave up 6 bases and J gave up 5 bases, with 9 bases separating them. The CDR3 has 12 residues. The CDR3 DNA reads TGTGCCAGCAGACTAGTTGGAGATACGCAGTATTTT. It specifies CASRLVGDTQYF.

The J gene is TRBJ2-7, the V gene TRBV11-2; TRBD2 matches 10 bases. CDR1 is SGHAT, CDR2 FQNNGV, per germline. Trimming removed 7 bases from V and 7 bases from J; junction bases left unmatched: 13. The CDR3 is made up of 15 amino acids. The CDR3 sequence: CASNLLAGYRGEQYF. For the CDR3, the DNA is TGTGCCAGCAACCTACTAGCGGGATACCGGGGTGAGCAGTACTTC. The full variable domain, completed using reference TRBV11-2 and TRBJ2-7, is EAGVAQSPRYKIIEKRQSVAFWCNPISGHATLYWYQQILGQGPKLLIQFQNNGVVDDSQLPKDRFSAERLKGVDSTLKIQPAKLEDSAVYLCASNLLAGYRGEQYFGPGTRLTVT.

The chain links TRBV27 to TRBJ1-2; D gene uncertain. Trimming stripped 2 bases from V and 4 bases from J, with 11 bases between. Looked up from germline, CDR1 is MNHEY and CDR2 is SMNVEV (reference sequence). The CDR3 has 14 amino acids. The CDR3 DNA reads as TGTGCCAGCAGTTTACAGGTTCGGGGCTATGGCTACACCTTC. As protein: CASSLQVRGYGYTF.

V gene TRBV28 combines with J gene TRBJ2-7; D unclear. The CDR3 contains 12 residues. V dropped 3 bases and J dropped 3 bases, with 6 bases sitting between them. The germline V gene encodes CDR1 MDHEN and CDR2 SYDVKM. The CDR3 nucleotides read TGTGCCAGCAGTTTCCAGGACTACGAGCAGTACTTC. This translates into CASSFQDYEQYF.

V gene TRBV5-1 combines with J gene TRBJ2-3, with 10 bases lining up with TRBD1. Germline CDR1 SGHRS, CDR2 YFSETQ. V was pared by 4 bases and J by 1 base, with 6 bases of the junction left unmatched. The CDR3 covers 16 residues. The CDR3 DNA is TGCGCCAGCAGCACCGCGACAGGGGGCGGCACAGATACGCAGTATTTT. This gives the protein CASSTATGGGTDTQYF.

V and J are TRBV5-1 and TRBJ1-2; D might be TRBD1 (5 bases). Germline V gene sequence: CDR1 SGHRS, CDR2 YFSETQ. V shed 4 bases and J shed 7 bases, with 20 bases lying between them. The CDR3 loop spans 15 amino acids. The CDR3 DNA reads TGCGCCAGCAGCCATCCAGGGCTTCACTTAGGTGGCTACACCTTC. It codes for CASSHPGLHLGGYTF.

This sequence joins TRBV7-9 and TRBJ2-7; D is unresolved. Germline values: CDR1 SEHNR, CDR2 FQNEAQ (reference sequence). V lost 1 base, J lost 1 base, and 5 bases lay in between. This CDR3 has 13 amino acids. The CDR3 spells CASSLVYSYEQYF. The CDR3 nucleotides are TGTGCCAGCAGCTTAGTGTATTCCTACGAGCAGTACTTC.